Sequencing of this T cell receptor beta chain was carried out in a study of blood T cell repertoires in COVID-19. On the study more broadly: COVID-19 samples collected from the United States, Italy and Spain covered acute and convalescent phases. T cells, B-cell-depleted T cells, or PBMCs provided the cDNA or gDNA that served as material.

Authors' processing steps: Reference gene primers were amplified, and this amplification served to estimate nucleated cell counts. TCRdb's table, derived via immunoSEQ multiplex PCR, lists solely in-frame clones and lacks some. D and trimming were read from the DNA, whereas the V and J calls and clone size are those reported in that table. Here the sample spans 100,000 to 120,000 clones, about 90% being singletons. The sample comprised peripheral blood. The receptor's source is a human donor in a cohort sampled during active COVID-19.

The CDR3: CASSLKGAGTYEQYF. The DNA of the CDR3 is TGTGCCAGCAGCCTAAAGGGAGCGGGGACCTACGAGCAGTACTTC. This chain joins TRBV9 and TRBJ2-7; 7 bases fit TRBD2. With V trimmed by 4 bases and J by 2 bases, 9 bases remained unmatched. The CDR3 extends over 15 amino acids. The germline gives CDR1 SGDLS, CDR2 YYNGEE.